Listed below are T cell receptor beta chains from one sample, sequenced in a study of cytomegalovirus exposure and HLA in healthy donors. Clones were read by immunoSEQ multiplex PCR, and TCRdb kept only the in-frame ones, dropping some. The repertoire holds fewer than 250,000 clones, with over 60% as singletons. The sample taken for sequencing was PBMCs. The source of these receptors is a man between 18 and 35 years old in good health and CMV-seronegative. Each CDR3 is given without its conserved first and last residue. Only part of the rows carry a size: once, few, many, or a class if the clone is expanded.

clone_size	v_call	cdr3_aa
-	TRBV7-9	ASSPGTGKYEQY
-	TRBV2	ASSETGLPTDTQY
few	TRBV7-9	ASSLIGGIGELF
-	TRBV4-1	ASSQEGRILEEQY
-	TRBV30	ACYNTEAF
many	TRBV4-2	ASSQDWTSGSDEQY
few	TRBV7-9	ASSLERGGQSGANVLT
few	TRBV6-5	ASRLNRGLGTEAF
-	TRBV28	ASGTSYSYEQY
-	TRBV2	ASRGQVSNQPQH
-	TRBV27	ASSQRAGGTYEQY
few	TRBV18	ASSTDSVNQPQH
-	TRBV2	ASRWDRNTGELF